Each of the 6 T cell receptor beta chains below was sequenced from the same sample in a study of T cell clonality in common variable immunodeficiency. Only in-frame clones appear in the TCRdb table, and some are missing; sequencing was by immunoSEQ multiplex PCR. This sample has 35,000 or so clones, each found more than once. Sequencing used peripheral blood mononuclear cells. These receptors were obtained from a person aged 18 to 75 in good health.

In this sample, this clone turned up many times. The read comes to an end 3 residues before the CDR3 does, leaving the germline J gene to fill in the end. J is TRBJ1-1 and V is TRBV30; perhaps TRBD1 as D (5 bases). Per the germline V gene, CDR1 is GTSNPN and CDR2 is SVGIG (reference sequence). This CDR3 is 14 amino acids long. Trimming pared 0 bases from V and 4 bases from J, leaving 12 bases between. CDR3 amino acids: CAWSVQRGSTEAFF. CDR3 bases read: TGTGCCTGGAGTGTACAGCGGGGGAGCACTGAA.

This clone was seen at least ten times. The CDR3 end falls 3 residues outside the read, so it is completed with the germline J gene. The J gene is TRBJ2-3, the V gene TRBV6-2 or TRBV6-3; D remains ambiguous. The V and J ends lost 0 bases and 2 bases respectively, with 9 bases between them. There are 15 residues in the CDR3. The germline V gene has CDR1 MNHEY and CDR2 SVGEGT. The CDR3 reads CASSYSSQFTDTQYF. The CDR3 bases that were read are TGTGCCAGCAGTTACTCGTCCCAGTTCACAGATACG.

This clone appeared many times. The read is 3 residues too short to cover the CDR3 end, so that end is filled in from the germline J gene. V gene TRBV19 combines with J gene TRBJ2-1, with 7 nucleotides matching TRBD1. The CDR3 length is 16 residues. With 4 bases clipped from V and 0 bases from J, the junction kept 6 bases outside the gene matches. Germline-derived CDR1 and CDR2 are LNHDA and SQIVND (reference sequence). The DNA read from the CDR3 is TGTGCCAGTAGTACCCTGACAGGGAACTCCTACAATGAG. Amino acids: CASSTLTGNSYNE. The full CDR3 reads CASSTLTGNSYNEQFF.

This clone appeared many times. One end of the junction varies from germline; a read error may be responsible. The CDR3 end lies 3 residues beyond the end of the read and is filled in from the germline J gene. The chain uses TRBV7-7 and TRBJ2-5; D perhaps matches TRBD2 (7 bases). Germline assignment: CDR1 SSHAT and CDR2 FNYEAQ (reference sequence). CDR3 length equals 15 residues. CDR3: CASSLGGGYQETQYF. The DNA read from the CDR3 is TGTGCTAGCAGCTTAGGGGGGGGGTACCAAGAGACC.

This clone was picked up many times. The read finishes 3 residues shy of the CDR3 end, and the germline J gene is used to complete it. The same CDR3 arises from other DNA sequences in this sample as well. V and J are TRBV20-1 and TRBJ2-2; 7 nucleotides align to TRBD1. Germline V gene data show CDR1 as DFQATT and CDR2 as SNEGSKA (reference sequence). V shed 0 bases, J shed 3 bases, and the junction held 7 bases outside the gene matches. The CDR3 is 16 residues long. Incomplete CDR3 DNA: TGCAGTGCTAGAGACCTATCCGGGACAGACACCGGGGAG. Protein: CSARDLSGTDTGE. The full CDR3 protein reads CSARDLSGTDTGELFF.

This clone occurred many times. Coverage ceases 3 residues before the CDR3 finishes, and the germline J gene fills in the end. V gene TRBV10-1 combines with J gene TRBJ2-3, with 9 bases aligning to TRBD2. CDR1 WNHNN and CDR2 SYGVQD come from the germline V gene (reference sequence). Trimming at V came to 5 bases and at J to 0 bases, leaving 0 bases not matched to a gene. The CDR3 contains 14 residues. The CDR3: CASSTSGSTDTQYF. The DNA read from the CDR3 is TGCGCCAGCAGTACTAGCGGGAGCACAGATACG.